These 29 T cell receptor beta chains came from one sample sequenced in a study of T cell clones after liver transplantation. Here immunoSEQ multiplex PCR was the method, and the copy in TCRdb shows in-frame clones only, minus some. The top ten clones hold 15% of a sample with tens of thousands of clones, 70% to 80% of them seen once. Sequences were derived from CD4+ T cells from blood, sampled before liver transplant. Receptors were obtained from a human donor who received a liver transplant.

The chain links TRBV5-1 to TRBJ2-3, with TRBD2 matching over 10 bases. The CDR3 loop spans 16 amino acids. Germline V gives CDR1 SGHRS, CDR2 YFSETQ. Trimming took 2 bases from V and 0 from J; bases not matched to a gene: 3. CDR3 bases: TGCGCCAGCAGCTTCCTGACTAGCGGGAGCACAGATACGCAGTATTTT. The encoded protein is CASSFLTSGSTDTQYF.

This clone was counted between two and nine times. The genes are TRBV5-8 and TRBJ2-3; 8 nucleotides line up with TRBD2. The germline V gene encodes CDR1 SGHTS and CDR2 YDEGEE. The CDR3 is 13 amino acids. Germline trimming cut 5 bases from V and 4 bases from J; bases unmatched to any gene: 3. CDR3 protein: CASSRGGPDTQYF. In DNA form, the CDR3 reads TGTGCCAGCAGTCGGGGGGGGCCAGATACGCAGTATTTT.

The chain is built from TRBV11-3 and TRBJ2-1; TRBD1 might be the D (6 bases). Germline V lookup: CDR1 SGHNT, CDR2 YENEEA. Trimming took 1 base from V and 2 from J, leaving 9 bases between them. The CDR3 extends over 15 amino acids. The CDR3 loop is CASSLGGQPYNEQFF. The CDR3 region has the DNA TGTGCCAGCAGCTTAGGGGGGCAGCCCTACAATGAGCAGTTCTTC.

The CDR3 DNA sequence: TGTGCCAGCAGTTACGGCGGGACAGGAAGATCCTATGGCTACACCTTC. This codes for CASSYGGTGRSYGYTF. This sequence joins TRBV6-5 and TRBJ1-2; 8 nucleotides align to TRBD1. The germline gives CDR1 MNHEY, CDR2 SVGAGI. V trimming: 2 bases; J trimming: 4 bases; junction bases outside the gene matches: 9. This CDR3 region has 16 residues.

The V gene is TRBV7-2, the J gene TRBJ2-7; D unresolved. Germline V gene lookup returns CDR1 SGHTA and CDR2 FQGNSA. V was cut by 0 bases and J by 6 bases, with 9 bases left in between. CDR3 size: 13 residues. The CDR3 coding sequence is TGTGCCAGCAGCTTAGCGGTACAGCTCGAGCAGTACTTC. Residues: CASSLAVQLEQYF.

At least ten counts were recorded for this clone. J is TRBJ2-7 and V is TRBV6-1; possible D gene TRBD2, 6 bases. CDR1 is MNHNS and CDR2 is SASEGT in the germline V gene. This CDR3 region has 12 residues. Trimming left V 10 bases short and J 4 bases short, with 14 bases between. This CDR3 reads CATGGDGYEQYF. CDR3 sequence (DNA): TGTGCCACGGGCGGGGACGGGTACGAGCAGTACTTC.

By sample share, this clone is medium-sized. This rearrangement joins TRBV7-8 to TRBJ2-7; a weak D match, TRBD1 (5 bases). This CDR3 spans 12 amino acids. Germline V lookup: CDR1 SGHVS, CDR2 FQNEAQ. Trimming shortened V by 6 bases and J by 5 bases, and 11 bases separated the two germline ends. CDR3 DNA sequence: TGTGCCAGCAGTCAAAGGGGTGACGAGCAGTACTTC. Residues: CASSQRGDEQYF.

The chain combines TRBV11-2 with TRBJ1-2; 9 bases align to TRBD1. V was pared by 5 bases and J by 7 bases, with 8 bases of the junction left unmatched. The CDR3 is 14 amino acids. Germline CDR1 reads SGHAT; CDR2 reads FQNNGV. The CDR3 DNA reads as TGTGCCAGCAGCGTGGACAGGGGAGTTGGTGGCTACACCTTC. Translation gives CASSVDRGVGGYTF.

The V call is TRBV5-1, the J call TRBJ1-2, with D possibly matching TRBD1 (5 bases). The CDR3 has 12 residues. CDR1 is SGHRS, CDR2 YFSETQ, per germline. V was pared by 4 bases and J by 3 bases, with 7 bases between. The CDR3 DNA is TGCGCCAGCAGCCGGGGGGACTATGGCTACACCTTC. It translates to CASSRGDYGYTF.

The chain recombines TRBV2 with TRBJ1-5, with D perhaps TRBD1 (6 bases). The CDR3 length is 15 residues. Germline assignment: CDR1 SNHLY and CDR2 FYNNEI. V was clipped by 6 bases and J by 3 bases, with 15 bases between them. CDR3 nucleotides: TGTGCCAGCAGGGACTTCGGACAGTCCAATCAGCCCCAGCATTTT. Amino acids: CASRDFGQSNQPQHF. Full variable domain (outside the CDR3, taken from reference TRBV2 and TRBJ1-5): EPEVTQTPSHQVTQMGQEVILRCVPISNHLYFYWYRQILGQKVEFLVSFYNNEISEKSEIFDDQFSVERPDGSNFTLKIRSTKLEDSAMYFCASRDFGQSNQPQHFGDGTRLSIL.

This clone was found once. The chain recombines TRBV6-5 with TRBJ1-3; D is possibly TRBD1 (5 bases). V was trimmed by 2 bases and J by 4 bases, leaving 15 bases between them. Germline V gives CDR1 MNHEY, CDR2 SVGAGI. The CDR3 covers 16 residues. Here the CDR3 DNA reads TGTGCCAGCAGTTACAACGGGCAGGGCTCAGGAAACACCATATATTTT. Residues: CASSYNGQGSGNTIYF.

V and J are TRBV13 and TRBJ1-2, with 7 bases aligning to TRBD1. V gave up 3 bases and J gave up 4 bases; unmatched junction bases: 5. The CDR3 contains 14 residues. CDR1 is PRHDT and CDR2 is FYEKMQ in the germline V gene (reference sequence). Here the CDR3 reads CASSFLTGTYGYTF. DNA of the CDR3: TGTGCCAGCAGCTTCCTGACAGGGACCTATGGCTACACCTTC.

In DNA, the CDR3 is TGTGCCAGCAGCCAGGGCTACGAGCAGTACTTC. It codes for CASSQGYEQYF. The chain has TRBV2 and TRBJ2-7; possibly TRBD1 for D (5 bases). The CDR3 runs 11 residues. Germline V gives CDR1 SNHLY, CDR2 FYNNEI. Trimming took 6 bases from V and 3 from J, leaving 6 bases between them.

This clone was found many times. This chain connects TRBV28 to TRBJ1-1, with a tentative D call TRBD1 (6 bases). Germline loops: CDR1 MDHEN, CDR2 SYDVKM. This CDR3 region has 15 residues. Trimming shortened V by 2 bases and J by 0 bases, and 10 bases separated the two germline ends. In nucleotides, the CDR3 is TGTGCCAGCAGTTTAAGGGGACACATGAACACTGAAGCTTTCTTT. Its translation: CASSLRGHMNTEAFF.

The chain carries TRBV21-1 and TRBJ1-6; the D call in the table, TRBD1, was not verified against the DNA. TRBV21-1 is noted as a pseudogene. The CDR3 runs to 15 residues. CDR3: CASSKDSGIGSPLHF. The CDR3 DNA reads as TGTGCCAGCAGCAAAGACTCAGGGATCGGTTCACCCCTCCACTTT.

This clone appeared a single time. The chain carries TRBV19 and TRBJ2-2; D possibly corresponds to TRBD1 (6 bases). Germline CDR1 reads LNHDA; CDR2 reads SQIVND (reference sequence). V was clipped by 8 bases and J by 1 base, with 11 bases between them. CDR3 length: 14 residues. In DNA, the CDR3 is TGTGCCAGTTCGCAGGGGCGGAACACCGGGGAGCTGTTTTTT. Amino acid sequence: CASSQGRNTGELFF.

V usage is TRBV6-5 and J usage is TRBJ1-2; 8 positions match TRBD1. With 4 bases clipped from V and 6 bases from J, the junction kept 13 bases outside the gene matches. The CDR3 spans 16 residues. Germline CDR1 reads MNHEY; CDR2 reads SVGAGI. CDR3 region: CASSSPKLGQGDGYTF. The CDR3 DNA follows: TGTGCCAGCAGTTCTCCGAAATTAGGACAGGGCGATGGCTACACCTTC.

V is TRBV19 and J is TRBJ2-1, with 9 nucleotides matching TRBD2. This CDR3 is built from 16 residues. Germline CDR1 and CDR2: LNHDA and SQIVND (reference sequence). V lost 5 bases to trimming and J lost 6 bases; unmatched junction nucleotides: 11. The CDR3 loop is CASSDPLAGNPNEQFF. Here the CDR3 DNA reads TGTGCCAGTAGTGATCCCCTAGCGGGGAATCCCAATGAGCAGTTCTTC.

The CDR3 sequence: CASSLGQGGYGYTF. The CDR3 DNA reads as TGTGCCAGCAGCTTAGGTCAGGGTGGATATGGCTACACCTTC. V usage is TRBV7-2 and J usage is TRBJ1-2; possibly TRBD1 for D (5 bases). Germline lookup yields CDR1 SGHTA and CDR2 FQGNSA. The length of the CDR3 is 14 residues. The V end lost 1 base, the J end lost 5 bases, and 11 bases lay between the germline ends.

The rearrangement joins TRBV7-3 to TRBJ1-1; D remains ambiguous. This CDR3 has 13 residues. Deletions cut 3 bases from V and 5 bases from J, with 10 bases between. Germline V lookup: CDR1 SGHTA, CDR2 FQGTGA. As DNA, the CDR3 is TGTGCCAGCAGCTTTGAGGGTAGGACTGAAGCTTTCTTT. Residues: CASSFEGRTEAFF.

The J gene is TRBJ2-6, the V gene TRBV5-1; the D gene is possibly TRBD2 (6 bases). The V and J ends lost 0 bases and 0 bases respectively, with 10 bases between them. This CDR3 contains 17 residues. CDR1 and CDR2 from the germline V gene are SGHRS and YFSETQ. This CDR3 reads CASSLGQGLSGANVLTF. CDR3 bases: TGCGCCAGCAGCTTGGGCCAGGGACTCTCTGGGGCCAACGTCCTGACTTTC.

V gene TRBV6-1 combines with J gene TRBJ1-5, with 10 bases aligning to TRBD1. Looked up from germline, CDR1 is MNHNS and CDR2 is SASEGT. J was trimmed by 9 bases and V by 6 bases; bases with no gene match: 11. The CDR3 has 15 amino acids. CDR3 DNA sequence: TGTGCCAGCAGGACGACAGGGGGCTTCTTCCCGCCCCAGCATTTT. It codes for CASRTTGGFFPPQHF.

This clone occurred a few times. The genes are TRBV27 and TRBJ1-6; D might be TRBD1 (5 bases). Germline V lookup: CDR1 MNHEY, CDR2 SMNVEV (reference sequence). The CDR3 covers 14 residues. With 9 bases removed from V and 8 bases from J, the gap between germline ends came to 17 bases. The CDR3 DNA reads TGTGCCAGTTGGACATCGTCAAGGGATTCACCCCTCCACTTT. It codes for CASWTSSRDSPLHF.

This clone has just a few counts. This chain joins TRBV9 and TRBJ1-6, with a weak D call TRBD1 (5 bases). This CDR3 spans 17 amino acids. V lost 0 bases, J lost 10 bases, and 20 bases lay in between. Germline V gene sequence: CDR1 SGDLS, CDR2 YYNGEE. The CDR3 region has the DNA TGTGCCAGCAGCGTAGACGGGGGTGAGGGCCGCAAATCACCCCTCCACTTT. The encoded protein is CASSVDGGEGRKSPLHF.

The chain joins TRBV13 to TRBJ1-2; D is unclear. Trimming removed 6 bases from V and 7 bases from J, with 12 bases in between. Germline CDR1 reads PRHDT; CDR2 reads FYEKMQ (reference sequence). The CDR3 contains 12 residues. The CDR3 here is CASSFYPGGYTF. CDR3 DNA sequence: TGTGCCAGCAGTTTTTATCCGGGTGGCTACACCTTC.

The V call is TRBV9, the J call TRBJ2-3; weak D call: TRBD2 (5 bases). CDR1 and CDR2 from the germline V gene are SGDLS and YYNGEE. There are 13 residues in the CDR3. The germline V and J ends were trimmed by 0 bases and 5 bases, with 7 bases remaining between them. The CDR3 spells CASSVGEGDTQYF. CDR3 nucleotides: TGTGCCAGCAGCGTAGGTGAGGGAGATACGCAGTATTTT.

V is TRBV2 and J is TRBJ2-1, with D possibly matching TRBD2 (5 bases). Trimming stripped 5 bases from V and 4 bases from J, with 9 bases between. This CDR3 has 13 amino acids. CDR1 SNHLY and CDR2 FYNNEI come from the germline V gene. CDR3 nucleotide sequence: TGTGCCAGCAGTCTTGGACTTTACAATGAGCAGTTCTTC. It encodes CASSLGLYNEQFF.

This clone occurred a few times. J is TRBJ2-7 and V is TRBV7-2, with 7 bases aligning to TRBD1. The CDR3 runs to 15 residues. Germline CDR1 is SGHTA and CDR2 is FQGNSA. The V and J ends lost 2 bases and 1 base, in that order; junction bases with no gene match: 5. CDR3 in amino acids: CASSLNRGPSYEQYF. In DNA, the CDR3 is TGTGCCAGCAGCTTAAATAGGGGGCCTTCCTACGAGCAGTACTTC.

V is TRBV28 and J is TRBJ1-5, with D uncertain. The germline V gene has CDR1 MDHEN and CDR2 SYDVKM. With 2 bases removed from V and 1 base from J, the gap between germline ends came to 18 bases. The CDR3 loop spans 18 amino acids. CDR3 residues: CASSLPPSLFGSNQPQHF. Here the CDR3 DNA reads TGTGCCAGCAGTTTACCCCCTTCTTTGTTTGGCAGCAATCAGCCCCAGCATTTT.